This TCR beta chain derives from a study of CD8 T cells in Susac syndrome. Study information: Within the sequenced Susac syndrome patient group, about six exhibited active disease and eight were in remission.

This CDR3 is 17 amino acids long. V shed 5 bases and J shed 0 bases, with 20 bases lying between them. Random-hexamer reverse transcription was applied to roughly 0.5 to 1 ug RNA. TCRdb passed the immunoSEQ multiplex PCR reads through MiXCR, listing each CDR3 protein once. The table has around 170,000 distinct CDR3 sequences, 95% seen once; the top ten hold approximately 0.1%. This clonotype originated in a human donor with Susac syndrome. V and J are TRBV23-1 and TRBJ2-7; D is undetermined. TRBV23-1 has ORF status, its function being uncertain. Sequences were obtained from CD4+ T cells from PBMCs. DNA for the CDR3: TGCGCCAGCAGTTCCATAGTTGAGGCCAGCTCCTCCTACGAGCAGTACTTC. Translated, it gives CASSSIVEASSSYEQYF.